Included here is one T cell receptor beta chain sequence, with context. These data are taken from a study of cytomegalovirus exposure and HLA in healthy donors. Use of 60 Vbeta and 13 Jbeta primers characterized the PCR. Per the study methods: Roughly 10 million shared chains were among approximately 80 million unique TCR beta chains counted in a later analysis. The repertoire was sequenced with immunoSEQ multiplex PCR; TCRdb's copy has only in-frame clones and lacks some. The D gene and trimming were derived from the DNA, and the V and J assignments and clone size from that table. Counted here are over 200,000 clones, more than 60% occurring once; the ten biggest clones make up approximately 1.7%. Germline V gives CDR1 MDHEN, CDR2 SYDVKM. Trimming removed 4 bases at V and 0 bases at J, with 12 bases between. The CDR3 runs 15 residues.

This clonotype was sampled from a woman younger than 45 in good health and CMV-seronegative. The chain employs TRBV28 and TRBJ1-2; no reliable D call. The specimen sequenced was PBMCs. CDR3 amino acids: CASSSPGGSNYGYTF. DNA for the CDR3: TGTGCCAGCAGTTCTCCAGGAGGATCTAACTATGGCTACACCTTC.